This TCR beta chain was sequenced for a study of metastatic and nonmetastatic thyroid tumors. Study at large: Blood and tumor or nodule tissue repertoires from malignant and benign thyroid patients were compared.

TCRdb redid the clone calls on the PCR reads using MiXCR. Here the sample spans about 23,000 clones, around 20% being singletons. This clone was detected ten times or more. Until they underwent thyroid surgery, no patient had received any treatment. This CDR3 spans 14 amino acids. Deletions cut 0 bases from V and 6 bases from J, with 10 bases between. The V gene's germline CDR1 is SGHKS and CDR2 YYEKEE (reference sequence). The chain carries TRBV5-5 and TRBJ1-5; a possible D gene is TRBD1 (6 bases). The receptor was derived from a female donor with papillary thyroid cancer or a benign thyroid nodule (not recorded which). Some clones in this sample may be carry-over from other donors' samples. Sequences were obtained from blood. CDR3 nucleotides: TGTGCCAGCAGCTTGGAGGGGGGAGGTCAGCCCCAGCATTTT. Translating gives CASSLEGGGQPQHF. The variable domain in full, completed from reference TRBV5-5 and TRBJ1-5, reads DAGVTQSPTHLIKTRGQQVTLRCSPISGHKSVSWYQQVLGQGPQFIFQYYEKEERGRGNFPDRFSARQFPNYSSELNVNALLLGDSALYLCASSLEGGGQPQHFGDGTRLSIL.